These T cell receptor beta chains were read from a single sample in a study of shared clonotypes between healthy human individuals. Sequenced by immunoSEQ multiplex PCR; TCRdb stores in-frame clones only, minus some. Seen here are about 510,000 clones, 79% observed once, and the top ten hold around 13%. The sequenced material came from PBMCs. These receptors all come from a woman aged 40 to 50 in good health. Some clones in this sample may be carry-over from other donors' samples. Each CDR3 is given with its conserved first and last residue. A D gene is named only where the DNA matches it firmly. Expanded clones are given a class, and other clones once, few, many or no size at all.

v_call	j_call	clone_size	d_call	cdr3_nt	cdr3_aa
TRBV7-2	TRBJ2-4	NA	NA	TGTGCCAGCAGCTTTTCAGCGGGAGCCAAAAACATTCAGTACTTC	CASSFSAGAKNIQYF
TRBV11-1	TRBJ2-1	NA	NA	TGTGCCAGCAGCTTGGGGGCCGGCCCAGCATTACTCTACAATGAGCAGTTCTTC	CASSLGAGPALLYNEQFF
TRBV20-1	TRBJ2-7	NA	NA	TGCAGTGCTCCCAGTTTTTACGAGCAGTACTTC	CSAPSFYEQYF
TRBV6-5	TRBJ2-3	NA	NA	TGTGCCAGCAGTTATCAGCGCACAGATACGCAGTATTTT	CASSYQRTDTQYF
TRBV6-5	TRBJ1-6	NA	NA	TGTGCCAGCAGCTCGGGCGTGGTTGAGAATTCACCCCTCCACTTT	CASSSGVVENSPLHF
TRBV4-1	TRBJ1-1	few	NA	TGCGCCAGCAGCCCCCTCGGGGGGGAAGCTTTCTTT	CASSPLGGEAFF
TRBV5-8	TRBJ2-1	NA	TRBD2	TGTGCCAGCAGCCCGGGACTAGCGGGAGTTGAGTTCTTC	CASSPGLAGVEFF
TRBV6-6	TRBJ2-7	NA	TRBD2	TGTGCCAGCACCTTTTCTAGCGGAGATACCTACGAGCAGTACTTC	CASTFSSGDTYEQYF
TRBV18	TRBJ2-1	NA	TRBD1	TGTGCCAGCTCACCTAAGACAGGGGGCAGGAGGGTTAGGGCCTACAATGAGCAGTTCTTC	CASSPKTGGRRVRAYNEQFF
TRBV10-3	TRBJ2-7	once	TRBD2	TGTGCCATCAGTGAACTAGCGGAACGCTACGAGCAGTACTTC	CAISELAERYEQYF
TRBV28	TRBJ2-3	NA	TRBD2	TGTGCCAGCAGTGCCGGGGGGCTAGCGGGAGGAGGAGGCACAGATACGCAGTATTTT	CASSAGGLAGGGGTDTQYF
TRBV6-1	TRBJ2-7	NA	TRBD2	TGTGCCAGCGATAGACTAGCGGGAGCTGGCGACGAGCAGTACTTC	CASDRLAGAGDEQYF
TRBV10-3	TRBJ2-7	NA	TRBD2	TGTGCCATCAGGGAGAGCGGGGGCTCCTACGAGCAGTACTTC	CAIRESGGSYEQYF
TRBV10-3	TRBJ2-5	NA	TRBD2	TGTGCCATCAGCACTAGCGGGAGGGCCCAAGAGACCCAGTACTTC	CAISTSGRAQETQYF
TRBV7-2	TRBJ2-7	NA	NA	TGTGCCAGCAGCCTACAGGGCTACGAGCAGTACTTC	CASSLQGYEQYF
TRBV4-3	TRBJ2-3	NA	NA	TGCGCCAGCAGCCAAGATTTGGCGGGAAGGTATACGCAGTATTTT	CASSQDLAGRYTQYF
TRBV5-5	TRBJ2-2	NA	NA	TGTGCCAGCAGCTTCTGGAACACCGGGGAGCTGTTTTTT	CASSFWNTGELFF
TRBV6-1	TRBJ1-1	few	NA	TGTGCCAGCAGCGATACGCGGAACACTGAAGCTTTCTTT	CASSDTRNTEAFF
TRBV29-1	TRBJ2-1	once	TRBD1	TGCAGCGTTACGGGACAGGGAAACAATGAGCAGTTCTTC	CSVTGQGNNEQFF
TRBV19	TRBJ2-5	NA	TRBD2	TGTGCCAGTAGTTCGGCAGCGGGGGAGACCCAGTACTTC	CASSSAAGETQYF
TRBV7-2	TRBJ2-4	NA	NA	TGTGCCAGCTCAAAAGATACTGGACTACGTCGAAACATTCAGTACTTC	CASSKDTGLRRNIQYF
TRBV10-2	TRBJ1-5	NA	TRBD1	TGCGCCAGCAGTCAGGGGGCCCTTCGGCCCCAGCATTTT	CASSQGALRPQHF
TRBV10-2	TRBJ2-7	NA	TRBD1	TGCGCCAGCAGAGACTCCGGGACAGGGGGGTACGAGCAGTACTTC	CASRDSGTGGYEQYF
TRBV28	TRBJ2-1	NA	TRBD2	TGTGCCAGCATGACTAGCGGGGGGAGAGGCAATGAGCAGTTCTTC	CASMTSGGRGNEQFF
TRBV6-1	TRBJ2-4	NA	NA	TGTGCCAGCACCCTACGATCCCAAAACATTCAGTACTTC	CASTLRSQNIQYF
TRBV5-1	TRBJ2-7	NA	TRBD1	TGCGCCAGCAGTTTCGACAGGGGTCCCTACGAGCAGTACTTC	CASSFDRGPYEQYF
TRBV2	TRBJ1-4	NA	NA	TGTGCCAGCAATCCTCTGGGAGGGGACAATGAAAAACTGTTTTTT	CASNPLGGDNEKLFF
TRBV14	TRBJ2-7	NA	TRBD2	TGTGCCAGCAGCCAAGATCGCGGGAGCTCCTACGAGCAGTACTTC	CASSQDRGSSYEQYF
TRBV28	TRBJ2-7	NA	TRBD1	TGTGCCAGCAGTTCTGTACCGGGACAGGGGGACTACGAGCAGTACTTC	CASSSVPGQGDYEQYF
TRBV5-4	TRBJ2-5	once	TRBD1	TGTGCCAGCAGCTCCACCCGACAGGGCAGGGAGACCCAGTACTTC	CASSSTRQGRETQYF
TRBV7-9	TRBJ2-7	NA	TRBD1	TGTGCCAGCAGCACATCGGACAGGTCCAAGACCTACGAGCAGTACTTC	CASSTSDRSKTYEQYF
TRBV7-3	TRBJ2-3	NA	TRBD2	TGTGCCAGCAGTTCCGGCGGTAGCGGGAGTTCAGATACGCAGTATTTT	CASSSGGSGSSDTQYF
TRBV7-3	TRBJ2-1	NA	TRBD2	TGTGCCAGCAGCTTACAGGGCGGGAGGAGGGTCTTC	CASSLQGGRRVF
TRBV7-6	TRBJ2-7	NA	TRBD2	TGTGCCAGCAGCCGCGGGAGACCCTACGAGCAGTACTTC	CASSRGRPYEQYF
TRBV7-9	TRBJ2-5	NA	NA	TGTGCCAGCAGCTTATCGGGGGAGACCCAGTACTTC	CASSLSGETQYF
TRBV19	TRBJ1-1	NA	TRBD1	TGTGCCAGTAGGACAGGGGGTGAAGCTTTCTTT	CASRTGGEAFF
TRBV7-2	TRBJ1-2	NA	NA	TGTGCCAGCAGAGCGGACGGGAACTATGGCTACACCTTC	CASRADGNYGYTF
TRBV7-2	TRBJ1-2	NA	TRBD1	TGTGCCAGCAGCCTGACAGGGGGCGGCAATGGCTACACCTTC	CASSLTGGGNGYTF
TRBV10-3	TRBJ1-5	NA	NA	TGTGCCATCAGTGAGGGGGAAATTAGAAGTCAGCCCCAGCATTTT	CAISEGEIRSQPQHF
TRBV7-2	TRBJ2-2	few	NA	TGTGCCAGCAGCTTAGCCCAGGGGAACGGGGAGCTGTTTTTT	CASSLAQGNGELFF
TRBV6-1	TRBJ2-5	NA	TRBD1	TGTGCCAGCAGAGAGACAGGGACGGAGACCCAGTACTTC	CASRETGTETQYF
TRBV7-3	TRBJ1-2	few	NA	TGTGCCAGCAAATCCACGGGGTACTATGGCTACACCTTC	CASKSTGYYGYTF
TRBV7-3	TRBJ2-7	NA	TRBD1	TGTGCCAGCAGCTTATCTACAGGGGCCTCCTACGAGCAGTACTTC	CASSLSTGASYEQYF
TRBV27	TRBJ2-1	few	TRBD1	TGTGCCAGCAGCCGGAAAACAGGGGATGAGCAGTTCTTC	CASSRKTGDEQFF
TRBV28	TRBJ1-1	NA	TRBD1	TGTGCCAGCAGTCGACAGGGGGTCAACACTGAAGCTTTCTTT	CASSRQGVNTEAFF
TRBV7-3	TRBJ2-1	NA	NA	TGTGCCAGCAGCTCACGAGGGTCCTACAATGAGCAGTTCTTC	CASSSRGSYNEQFF
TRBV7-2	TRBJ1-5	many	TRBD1	TGTGCCAGCAGCTTAGCGCTCGGGACAGCTCAGCCCCAGCATTTT	CASSLALGTAQPQHF
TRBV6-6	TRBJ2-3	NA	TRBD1	TGTGCCAGCAGTCCCCGGACAGGGGCGACAGATACGCAGTATTTT	CASSPRTGATDTQYF
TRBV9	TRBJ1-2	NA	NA	TGTGCCAGCAGCGCCTATCCTGAGCTGGGCTATGGCTACACCTTC	CASSAYPELGYGYTF
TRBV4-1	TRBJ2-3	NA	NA	TGCGCCAGCAGCCAGTGGTCTAGCCCCAGGGATACGCAGTATTTT	CASSQWSSPRDTQYF
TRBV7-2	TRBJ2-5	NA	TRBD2	TGTGCCAGCAGCCCACTAGCGGTCACCCAAGAGACCCAGTACTTC	CASSPLAVTQETQYF